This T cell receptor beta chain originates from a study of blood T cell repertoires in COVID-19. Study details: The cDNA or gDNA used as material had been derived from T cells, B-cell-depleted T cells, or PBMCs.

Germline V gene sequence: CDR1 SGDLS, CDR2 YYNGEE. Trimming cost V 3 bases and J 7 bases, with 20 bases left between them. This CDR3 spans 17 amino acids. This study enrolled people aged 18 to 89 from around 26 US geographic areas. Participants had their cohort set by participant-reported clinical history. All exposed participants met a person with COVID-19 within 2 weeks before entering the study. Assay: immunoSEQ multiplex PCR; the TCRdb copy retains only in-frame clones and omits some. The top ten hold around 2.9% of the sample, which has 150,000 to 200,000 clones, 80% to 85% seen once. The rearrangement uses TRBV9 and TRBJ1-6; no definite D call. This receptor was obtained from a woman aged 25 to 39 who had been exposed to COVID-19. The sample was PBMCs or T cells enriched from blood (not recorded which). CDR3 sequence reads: CASSASTRGFPNSPLHF. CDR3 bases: TGTGCCAGCAGCGCTAGTACTAGAGGTTTCCCGAATTCACCCCTCCACTTT.